One sample yielded the 28 T cell receptor beta chains listed below, sequenced in a study of T cell responses to AZD1222 COVID-19 vaccine. TCRdb's table, derived via immunoSEQ multiplex PCR, lists solely in-frame clones and lacks some. The sample shows more than 140,000 clones, 88% of them seen only once. The specimen comprised peripheral blood, sampled on day 0 of AZD1222 vaccination. These TCRs come from an adult in good health.

V usage is TRBV28 and J usage is TRBJ1-3; tentatively, D is TRBD1 (5 bases). Germline assignment: CDR1 MDHEN and CDR2 SYDVKM. The CDR3 spans 14 residues. Trimming shortened V by 6 bases and J by 0 bases, and 9 bases separated the two germline ends. DNA for the CDR3: TGTGCCAGCAGGTGGGACCCCTCTGGAAACACCATATATTTT. This codes for CASRWDPSGNTIYF.

The chain couples TRBV28 to TRBJ1-3; D unclear. This CDR3 is 13 amino acids long. The V end lost 4 bases, the J end lost 2 bases, and 6 bases lay between the germline ends. Germline V gives CDR1 MDHEN, CDR2 SYDVKM. The CDR3 region is CASSSWAGNTIYF. The DNA for the CDR3 is TGTGCCAGCAGTTCATGGGCTGGAAACACCATATATTTT.

The chain joins TRBV9 to TRBJ2-6; D is possibly TRBD1 or TRBD2 (5 bases each). The germline gives CDR1 SGDLS, CDR2 YYNGEE. This CDR3 is built from 15 residues. With 0 bases removed from V and 2 bases from J, the gap between germline ends came to 6 bases. CDR3 residues: CASSVVGPGANVLTF. The CDR3 coding sequence is TGTGCCAGCAGCGTAGTGGGACCTGGGGCCAACGTCCTGACTTTC. The full variable domain, completed using reference TRBV9 and TRBJ2-6, is DSGVTQTPKHLITATGQRVTLRCSPRSGDLSVYWYQQSLDQGLQFLIQYYNGEERAKGNILERFSAQQFPDLHSELNLSSLELGDSALYFCASSVVGPGANVLTFGAGSRLTVL.

This clone appeared once. The chain couples TRBV4-1 to TRBJ1-1; D is undetermined. Trimming took off 2 bases at V and 1 base at J, with 14 bases between the two ends. In germline, CDR1 is MGHRA, CDR2 YSYEKL. This CDR3 has 16 amino acids. The CDR3 DNA is TGCGCCAGCAGCCAAAATTTGAGAGGTCGGAACACTGAAGCTTTCTTT. Amino acids: CASSQNLRGRNTEAFF.

The chain has TRBV7-9 and TRBJ2-7; D not certain. The CDR3 totals 14 residues. Germline CDR1 reads SEHNR; CDR2 reads FQNEAQ (reference sequence). The V end lost 1 base, the J end lost 2 bases, and 9 bases lay between the germline ends. CDR3 bases: TGTGCCAGCAGCTTAGACCCGACCCCCTACGAGCAGTACTTC. It yields the protein CASSLDPTPYEQYF.

CDR3 in DNA: TGTGCCAGCAGCGTAAGCGGGAGTGGGGATACGCAGTATTTT. Amino acids: CASSVSGSGDTQYF. The chain couples TRBV9 to TRBJ2-3; the match to TRBD2 covers 8 bases. The junction had 4 bases not matched to a gene; V was cut back by 1 base and J by 6 bases. Germline CDR1 and CDR2: SGDLS and YYNGEE. The length of the CDR3 is 14 residues.

This chain links TRBV9 with TRBJ2-1; TRBD2 might be the D (6 bases). This CDR3 is built from 13 residues. From germline, CDR1 is SGDLS and CDR2 YYNGEE. V was cut by 1 base and J by 10 bases, with 12 bases left in between. The CDR3 loop reads CASSVSIGGEQFF. The CDR3 region has the DNA TGTGCCAGCAGCGTAAGTATCGGGGGAGAGCAGTTCTTC.

The rearrangement links TRBV28 to TRBJ1-1; unclear D gene. V lost 6 bases and J lost 1, with 9 bases in between. Per the germline V gene, CDR1 is MDHEN and CDR2 is SYDVKM. The CDR3 extends over 13 amino acids. CDR3 nucleotide sequence: TGTGCCAGCAGACGCCTAAAGAACACTGAAGCTTTCTTT. It is translated as CASRRLKNTEAFF.

This chain joins TRBV24-1 and TRBJ2-2; maybe TRBD2 (6 bases). Trimming stripped 0 bases from V and 10 bases from J, with 8 bases between. Germline V gene data show CDR1 as KGHDR and CDR2 as SFDVKD. CDR3 length: 13 residues. DNA of the CDR3: TGTGCCACCAGTGATTTGACGGGAGAGGAGCTGTTTTTT. Amino acid sequence: CATSDLTGEELFF.

The chain has TRBV25-1 and TRBJ1-4, with TRBD1 as a possible D gene (5 bases). V lost 3 bases, J lost 8 bases, and 10 bases lay in between. Germline CDR1 is MGHDK and CDR2 is SYGVNS. The CDR3 sequence is 13 residues long. CDR3 sequence reads: CASSEGRGEKLFF. The CDR3 DNA follows: TGTGCCAGCAGTGAGGGCCGGGGGGAAAAACTGTTTTTT.

V gene TRBV6-1 combines with J gene TRBJ1-5, with a possible D match to TRBD1 (5 bases). The length of the CDR3 is 15 residues. CDR1 is MNHNS and CDR2 is SASEGT in the germline V gene. V was pared by 1 base and J by 6 bases, with 13 bases between. CDR3 sequence (DNA): TGTGCCAGCAGTGAAGGCCAGGGATCCGGTCAGCCCCAGCATTTT. It translates to CASSEGQGSGQPQHF.

J is TRBJ1-5 and V is TRBV20-1; D not resolved. The CDR3 is 15 amino acids. V was clipped by 3 bases and J by 7 bases, with 19 bases between them. CDR1 and CDR2 from the germline V gene are DFQATT and SNEGSKA (reference sequence). DNA for the CDR3: TGCAGTGCTAGTATTCTATCCTCAGGCAGCCAGCCCCAGCATTTT. Its protein is CSASILSSGSQPQHF.

This clone was recorded only once. The chain is built from TRBV6-5 and TRBJ1-1; TRBD1 might be the D (5 bases). V dropped 8 bases and J dropped 0 bases, with 10 bases sitting between them. In germline, CDR1 is MNHEY, CDR2 SVGAGI. This CDR3 is built from 13 residues. CDR3 nucleotide sequence: TGTGCCAGCCGAGGACAATTGAACACTGAAGCTTTCTTT. It codes for CASRGQLNTEAFF.

This clone was recorded only once. The chain employs TRBV6-2 or TRBV6-3 and TRBJ2-6; 12 bases fit TRBD1. V shed 0 bases, J shed 3 bases, and the junction held 9 bases outside the gene matches. The germline gives CDR1 MNHEY, CDR2 SVGEGT. CDR3 length: 20 amino acids. The CDR3 is CASSYSMLGQGARGANVLTF. CDR3 bases: TGTGCCAGCAGTTACTCGATGTTGGGACAGGGGGCGCGTGGGGCCAACGTCCTGACTTTC.

The genes are TRBV3-1 (or the pseudogene TRBV3-2) and TRBJ1-2; D is unresolved. Trimming stripped 6 bases from V and 0 bases from J, with 5 bases between. The CDR3 length is 12 residues. CDR1 and CDR2 (germline): LGHDT, YNNKEL (reference sequence). In DNA form, the CDR3 reads TGTGCCAGCAGGTCGGCTAACTATGGCTACACCTTC. It encodes CASRSANYGYTF.

The chain joins TRBV7-8 to TRBJ2-7, with 11 bases fitting TRBD2. The CDR3 spans 15 residues. The trim removed 0 bases at V and 3 bases at J, leaving 1 base unmatched. The germline gives CDR1 SGHVS, CDR2 FQNEAQ. The CDR3, as DNA: TGTGCCAGCAGCTTAGCCGGGACTAGCGGCTACGAGCAGTACTTC. Protein: CASSLAGTSGYEQYF.

CDR3 sequence: CASSLLVNTEAFF. CDR3 sequence (DNA): TGTGCCAGCAGCTTATTAGTGAACACTGAAGCTTTCTTT. The rearrangement links TRBV11-3 to TRBJ1-1; D gene uncertain. From germline, CDR1 is SGHNT and CDR2 YENEEA. Trimming removed 2 bases from V and 0 bases from J, with 4 bases in between. The CDR3 covers 13 residues.

The CDR3 is CASSLVRPGEGYTF. The CDR3 DNA follows: TGTGCCAGCAGCTTGGTAAGGCCAGGAGAAGGCTACACCTTC. The genes are TRBV5-4 and TRBJ1-2; unclear D gene. The CDR3 is 14 residues long. Germline V lookup: CDR1 SGHNT, CDR2 YYREEE (reference sequence). V lost 0 bases and J lost 8, with 14 bases in between.

The gene calls are TRBV28 and TRBJ2-7; 11 bases fit TRBD2. The CDR3 sequence is 17 residues long. Per germline, CDR1 MDHEN and CDR2 SYDVKM. The V and J ends lost 2 bases and 1 base, in that order; junction bases with no gene match: 7. DNA for the CDR3: TGTGCCAGCAGTTTAGACACCCTAGCGGGGGGATCCTACGAGCAGTACTTC. Its protein is CASSLDTLAGGSYEQYF.

This chain joins TRBV5-1 and TRBJ1-2, with 10 positions matching TRBD1. The CDR3 totals 14 residues. J lost 11 bases, V lost 0 bases, and 7 bases had no gene match. CDR1 and CDR2 (germline): SGHRS, YFSETQ. The CDR3 DNA is TGCGCCAGCAGCTTGGAAGGGACAGGGGTTGGGTACACCTTC. Translation gives CASSLEGTGVGYTF.

V gene TRBV9 combines with J gene TRBJ2-1; D is undetermined. V lost 4 bases and J 8 bases, leaving 10 bases between the germline ends. CDR1 and CDR2 from the germline V gene are SGDLS and YYNGEE. This CDR3 is 12 amino acids long. The CDR3 nucleotides read TGTGCCAGCAGCCACCCACGGGATGAGCAGTTCTTC. Protein product: CASSHPRDEQFF. Full variable domain (remainder filled in from reference TRBV9 and TRBJ2-1): DSGVTQTPKHLITATGQRVTLRCSPRSGDLSVYWYQQSLDQGLQFLIQYYNGEERAKGNILERFSAQQFPDLHSELNLSSLELGDSALYFCASSHPRDEQFFGPGTRLTVL.

The rearrangement joins TRBV5-5 to TRBJ1-1; the D gene is possibly TRBD1 (6 bases). Germline values: CDR1 SGHKS, CDR2 YYEKEE (reference sequence). The CDR3 totals 17 residues. Trimming pared 4 bases from V and 2 bases from J, leaving 21 bases between. CDR3 nucleotide sequence: TGTGCCAGCAGCGCCATAGGGAACGGGACAACCAACACTGAAGCTTTCTTT. Translated: CASSAIGNGTTNTEAFF.

This chain uses TRBV15 with TRBJ2-7, with a weak D call TRBD2 (6 bases). The CDR3 runs 15 residues. Germline CDR1 is LNHNV and CDR2 is YYDKDF (reference sequence). V was trimmed by 0 bases and J by 3 bases, leaving 12 bases between them. The CDR3 nucleotides are TGTGCCACCAGCAGAGAGCGGGACCCCTTCTACGAGCAGTACTTC. This translates into CATSRERDPFYEQYF.

The rearrangement joins TRBV4-3 to TRBJ2-1; D not resolved. The germline gives CDR1 LGHNA, CDR2 YSLEER. Trimming cost V 1 base and J 0 bases, with 13 bases left between them. This CDR3 has 17 residues. CDR3: CASSQGSYRSSYNEQFF. The CDR3 DNA follows: TGCGCCAGCAGCCAAGGCTCCTATCGTAGCTCCTACAATGAGCAGTTCTTC.

The chain links TRBV3-1 (or the pseudogene TRBV3-2) to TRBJ1-2; 9 bases are a match to TRBD1. The CDR3 is 15 residues long. Germline CDR1 reads LGHDT; CDR2 reads YNNKEL (reference sequence). The V segment lost 3 bases and the J segment 2 bases; nucleotides outside the gene matches: 4. CDR3: CASSHPGQGNYGYTF. The CDR3 DNA is TGTGCCAGCAGCCACCCCGGACAGGGGAACTATGGCTACACCTTC.

On this clone itself: The junction differs from germline at one of its ends, possibly a read error. The rearrangement links TRBV7-7 to TRBJ2-2, with unresolved D. The germline gives CDR1 SSHAT, CDR2 FNYEAQ (reference sequence). This CDR3 is 15 amino acids long. The chain's CDR3 is CASSLARSNTGELFF. The CDR3 region has the DNA TGTGCTAGCAGCTTAGCCAGGTCGAACACCGGGGAGCTGTTTTTT.

The CDR3 protein is CASSLARAGGAGELFF. CDR3 sequence (DNA): TGTGCCAGCAGCTTAGCCCGAGCGGGGGGGGCCGGGGAGCTGTTTTTT. The chain uses TRBV7-6 and TRBJ2-2; TRBD2 matches at 10 bases. Germline V lookup: CDR1 SGHVS, CDR2 FNYEAQ. V trimming: 0 bases; J trimming: 6 bases; junction bases outside the gene matches: 4. CDR3 length equals 16 residues.

V usage is TRBV19 and J usage is TRBJ2-7; TRBD1 is a possible D gene (5 bases). V shed 5 bases and J shed 4 bases, with 12 bases lying between them. Germline assignment: CDR1 LNHDA and CDR2 SQIVND (reference sequence). This CDR3 comprises 13 residues. The CDR3 here is CASSLIKGYEQYF. DNA for the CDR3: TGTGCCAGTAGTCTAATTAAGGGGTACGAGCAGTACTTC.